The source of this T cell receptor beta chain is a study of T cell changes during pregnancy in multiple sclerosis. Here immunoSEQ multiplex PCR was the method, and the copy in TCRdb shows in-frame clones only, minus some. This sample has about 55,000 clones, with 70% to 90% found just once. Sequencing was performed on CD4+ T cells from peripheral blood mononuclear cells, taken in the first trimester of pregnancy. The sequence was collected from a female donor with multiple sclerosis, enrolled in a pregnancy study.

The CDR3: CASPRDLDANEQFF. DNA of the CDR3: TGTGCCAGCCCCCGGGACTTGGATGCCAATGAGCAGTTCTTC. This chain connects TRBV2 to TRBJ2-1, with a tentative D call TRBD2 (6 bases). From germline, CDR1 is SNHLY and CDR2 FYNNEI. Trimming cost V 8 bases and J 6 bases, with 17 bases left between them. CDR3 length equals 14 residues. Supplemented by reference TRBV2 and TRBJ2-1, the full variable domain reads EPEVTQTPSHQVTQMGQEVILRCVPISNHLYFYWYRQILGQKVEFLVSFYNNEISEKSEIFDDQFSVERPDGSNFTLKIRSTKLEDSAMYFCASPRDLDANEQFFGPGTRLTVL.